The subject of this entry is one TCR beta chain. Germline V gene lookup returns CDR1 SGHTA and CDR2 FQGTGA. This CDR3 has 20 residues. V lost 5 bases and J lost 0, with 27 bases in between. Measured with immunoSEQ multiplex PCR; TCRdb has only the in-frame clones, and not every one. This sample has about 660,000 clones, with approximately 88% found just once. The source of the sample is a study of shared T cell receptors in the human thymus. These data were also reused for a study on human thymus T cells. From that paper: Infants served as donors; they were healthy and Finnish and were having corrective surgery for congenital heart defects. Thymus tissue for the work was resected from patients undergoing corrective heart surgery. Across thymic and blood repertoires, the usage of V and J genes appeared to be biased. Thymic repertoires overlap heavily among unrelated individuals, related research has reported.

The source of this sequence is a boy under three years old with a congenital heart defect. The specimen sequenced was thymocytes. The chain employs TRBV7-3 and TRBJ2-3, with D possibly being TRBD2 (5 bases). Here the CDR3 reads CASSPESDKASNNSTDTQYF. The CDR3 coding sequence is TGTGCCAGCAGCCCAGAATCAGATAAAGCTAGCAATAATAGCACAGATACGCAGTATTTT.